Reported below is one T cell receptor (beta chain). As yet, its antigen is unknown. The sample belongs to a study of T cell responses to AZD1222 COVID-19 vaccine. General study points: Spike-specific TCR breadth and depth rose after two AZD1222 doses.

The CDR3 runs 12 residues. Trimming shortened V by 3 bases and J by 7 bases, and 7 bases separated the two germline ends. CDR1 SNHLY and CDR2 FYNNEI come from the germline V gene. This table comes from immunoSEQ multiplex PCR, and its TCRdb copy is limited to in-frame clones, with some not included. The table records fewer than 200,000 clones, about 92% of them present only once. The material sequenced was peripheral blood, taken on day 0 of MenACWY control vaccination. The receptor was derived from an adult in good health. The chain recombines TRBV2 with TRBJ1-3; possibly TRBD1 for D (6 bases). In nucleotides, the CDR3 is TGTGCCAGCAGTGAGAGGGGGAACACCATATATTTT. It is translated as CASSERGNTIYF. Together with reference TRBV2 and TRBJ1-3, the CDR3 gives the full variable domain: EPEVTQTPSHQVTQMGQEVILRCVPISNHLYFYWYRQILGQKVEFLVSFYNNEISEKSEIFDDQFSVERPDGSNFTLKIRSTKLEDSAMYFCASSERGNTIYFGEGSWLTVV.